A single sample is the source of the 16 T cell receptor beta chains below, sequenced in a study of regulatory T cells in long-lasting Graves disease. With iRepertoire HTBI primers and Arm-PCR of CDR3 regions, TCR beta libraries were built. MiXCR, applied by TCRdb to the multiplex PCR reads, yields one record per CDR3 protein. Altogether 400,000 to 500,000 distinct CDR3 sequences are present, about a sixth being singletons, with the ten largest covering roughly a tenth. Sample time point: newly diagnosed GD, antithyroid drugs for less than 3 months. RNA from PBMCs was the source of the TCR library. Separately, the same data were catalogued under a study of T cells in Graves' hyperthyroidism and ophthalmopathy.

The sequences come from peripheral blood mononuclear cells (PBMCs), collected at new diagnosis, from a patient treated with antithyroid drugs. The origin of the receptors is a woman in her thirties with Graves disease.

This clonotype showed up many times. J is TRBJ2-5 and V is TRBV7-2, with D uncertain. V was trimmed by 4 bases and J by 5 bases, leaving 8 bases between them. The CDR3 is 12 amino acids. Germline V gene sequence: CDR1 SGHTA, CDR2 FQGNSA. Here the CDR3 reads CASSSIGETQYF. The DNA of the CDR3 is TGTGCCAGCAGCTCCATTGGGGAGACCCAGTACTTC.

This clonotype was observed many times. The rearrangement joins TRBV7-9 to TRBJ2-3, with 9 bases identical to TRBD2. CDR3 length equals 17 residues. J lost 2 bases, V lost 5 bases, and 11 bases had no gene match. Germline lookup yields CDR1 SEHNR and CDR2 FQNEAQ (reference sequence). In DNA form, the CDR3 reads TGTGCCAGCAGCATCGGGACTAGCCAGACTTTCACAGATACGCAGTATTTT. It is translated as CASSIGTSQTFTDTQYF.

This clonotype came up many times. The chain carries TRBV6-1 and TRBJ2-7, with D perhaps TRBD2 (6 bases). The V gene's germline CDR1 is MNHNS and CDR2 SASEGT. The CDR3 is made up of 12 amino acids. Trimming left V 7 bases short and J 4 bases short, with 11 bases between. Here the CDR3 DNA reads TGTGCCAGCAACCCAGGAGGGTACGAGCAGTACTTC. As protein: CASNPGGYEQYF.

This clonotype was recorded at least ten times. This rearrangement joins TRBV2 to TRBJ2-7; 12 positions agree with TRBD2. V shed 6 bases and J 6 bases; nucleotides not matched to a gene: 9. The CDR3 is made up of 15 amino acids. Germline V CDR1 and CDR2: SNHLY, FYNNEI. The DNA for the CDR3 is TGTGCCAGCAGGGCTACCGGGACTAGCGGGCTCGAGCAGTACTTC. This codes for CASRATGTSGLEQYF.

V gene TRBV29-1 combines with J gene TRBJ2-7; TRBD2 aligns across 15 bases. Germline trimming cut 7 bases from V and 7 bases from J; bases unmatched to any gene: 8. Germline lookup yields CDR1 SQVTM and CDR2 ANQGSEA. The length of the CDR3 is 14 residues. CDR3 loop: CSASGTSGRSEQYF. In nucleotides, the CDR3 is TGCAGCGCGTCTGGGACTAGCGGGAGGAGTGAGCAGTACTTC.

This clonotype was seen at least ten times. This chain uses TRBV18 with TRBJ2-7; 8 bases agree with TRBD1. Germline CDR1 and CDR2: KGHSH and LQKENI. This CDR3 comprises 14 residues. J gave up 4 bases and V 9 bases, and 11 bases lay outside the gene matches. As DNA, the CDR3 is TGTGCCAGTTCAAGGGCCAGGACAGGGTACGAGCAGTACTTC. Encoded protein: CASSRARTGYEQYF.

This chain connects TRBV5-1 to TRBJ1-4, with D maybe TRBD1 (5 bases). The germline CDR1 and CDR2 sequences are SGHRS and YFSETQ. V gave up 5 bases and J gave up 7 bases, with 15 bases separating them. This CDR3 comprises 14 residues. CDR3 loop: CASRTGTVSEKLFF. The CDR3 bases are TGCGCCAGCAGAACCGGGACCGTTAGTGAAAAACTGTTTTTT.

This clonotype showed up just a few times. The genes are TRBV5-1 and TRBJ2-1, with 14 bases fitting TRBD2. V gave up 3 bases and J gave up 7 bases; unmatched junction bases: 9. CDR3 length: 17 residues. The V gene's germline CDR1 is SGHRS and CDR2 YFSETQ. This CDR3 is CASSYGTSGSSLNEQFF. Here the CDR3 DNA reads TGCGCCAGCAGCTATGGGACTAGCGGGAGCAGCCTGAATGAGCAGTTCTTC.

The chain links TRBV4-2 to TRBJ2-7; D perhaps matches TRBD1 (5 bases). Per germline, CDR1 LGHNA and CDR2 YNFKEQ. Trimming stripped 4 bases from V and 6 bases from J, with 25 bases between. The CDR3 runs 17 residues. The CDR3 nucleotides are TGTGCCAGCAGCCCGAGCGCAGGGAAAGTCTCGGGCAGCGAGCAGTACTTC. Translating it yields CASSPSAGKVSGSEQYF.

The chain recombines TRBV6-4 with TRBJ2-1, with unresolved D. Trimming took 2 bases from V and 0 from J, leaving 8 bases between them. The germline V gene has CDR1 MRHNA and CDR2 SNTAGT. This CDR3 spans 15 amino acids. CDR3 nucleotides: TGTGCCAGCAGTGACGGGCAGTCCTCCTACAATGAGCAGTTCTTC. This codes for CASSDGQSSYNEQFF.

This clonotype was counted only a few times. The chain recombines TRBV10-3 with TRBJ2-2, with 11 nucleotides matching TRBD1. The junction had 1 base not matched to a gene; V was cut back by 4 bases and J by 6 bases. This CDR3 is built from 14 residues. CDR1 and CDR2 (germline): ENHRY, SYGVKD. CDR3 in amino acids: CAISVGQGAGELFF. CDR3 bases: TGTGCCATCAGTGTGGGACAGGGGGCCGGGGAGCTGTTTTTT.

As regards this clonotype: A much larger clonotype is one base distant, so this may be a read error. CDR3 amino acids: CASGPGATTNEKLFF. In DNA form, the CDR3 reads TGTGCCAGCGGCCCTGGGGCTACAACTAATGAAAAACTGTTTTTT. V usage is TRBV28 and J usage is TRBJ1-4, with D perhaps TRBD1 (5 bases). Trimming stripped 8 bases from V and 0 bases from J, with 13 bases between. Germline V gene sequence: CDR1 MDHEN, CDR2 SYDVKM. The CDR3 is made up of 15 amino acids.

This sequence joins TRBV29-1 and TRBJ1-2, with D unclear. Germline V gene lookup returns CDR1 SQVTM and CDR2 ANQGSEA. The CDR3 loop spans 11 amino acids. V lost 5 bases and J 4 bases, leaving 8 bases between the germline ends. In DNA form, the CDR3 reads TGCAGCGTTCCGTTCCTCTATGGCTACACCTTC. Its protein is CSVPFLYGYTF.

This clonotype was found many times. This sequence joins TRBV6-2 or TRBV6-3 and TRBJ2-7; TRBD2 aligns across 12 bases. Per the germline V gene, CDR1 is MNHEY and CDR2 is SVGEGT. This CDR3 comprises 18 residues. With V trimmed by 5 bases and J by 2 bases, 13 bases remained unmatched. The CDR3 loop is CASSPDASGRAGTYEQYF. As DNA, the CDR3 is TGTGCCAGCAGTCCCGACGCTAGCGGGAGGGCCGGAACCTACGAGCAGTACTTC.

In this sample, this clonotype turned up many times. The V gene is TRBV19, the J gene TRBJ2-1, with a weak D call TRBD2 (6 bases). The ends were cut back, 2 bases at V and 6 bases at J, with 8 bases in the middle. There are 13 residues in the CDR3. Looked up from germline, CDR1 is LNHDA and CDR2 is SQIVND (reference sequence). The CDR3 bases are TGTGCCAGTAGTATATCCGGGGGCAATGAGCAGTTCTTC. Protein product: CASSISGGNEQFF. Looking up the rest from reference TRBV19 and TRBJ2-1 gives the full variable domain: DGGITQSPKYLFRKEGQNVTLSCEQNLNHDAMYWYRQDPGQGLRLIYYSQIVNDFQKGDIAEGYSVSREKKESFPLTVTSAQKNPTAFYLCASSISGGNEQFFGPGTRLTVL.

This chain joins TRBV12-3 or TRBV12-4 and TRBJ1-6; D gene ambiguous. With 8 bases removed from V and 10 bases from J, the gap between germline ends came to 12 bases. The length of the CDR3 is 12 residues. The DNA for the CDR3 is TGTGCCAGCCGACACGCGGGGTCACCCCTCCACTTT. The encoded protein is CASRHAGSPLHF.